The rows below give T cell receptor beta chains drawn from one sample of a study of cytomegalovirus exposure and HLA in healthy donors. Generated by immunoSEQ multiplex PCR, the TCRdb table keeps only in-frame clones and is missing some. This sample has some 150,000 clones, with about 78% found just once. Sequenced sample: PBMCs. These TCRs come from a male donor in good health and CMV-seronegative. Both conserved end residues are part of each CDR3. D genes are given only for firm matches. Expanded clones get a size class; other rows say once, few or many, or leave the size out.

j_call,d_call,v_call,clone_size,cdr3_nt,cdr3_aa
TRBJ1-1,TRBD1,TRBV7-2,-,TGTGCCAGCAGCGCAGTAACAGGGGTCACTGAAGCTTTCTTT,CASSAVTGVTEAFF
TRBJ2-1,-,TRBV25-1,-,TGTGCCAGCAGTGCAACGACTAGCTCCTACAATGAGCAGTTCTTC,CASSATTSSYNEQFF
TRBJ2-7,TRBD2,TRBV7-9,few,TGTGCCAGCAGCCTCCCAACACTACTAGCGGGAGTTCTCTACGAGCAGTACTTC,CASSLPTLLAGVLYEQYF
TRBJ2-7,TRBD2,TRBV4-2,-,TGTGCCAGCAGCCAAGGTGTAGCGGGGGGTTCCTACGAGCAGTACTTC,CASSQGVAGGSYEQYF
TRBJ2-7,TRBD2,TRBV29-1,-,TGCAGCGCCCGGGGACTAGCGGGAACCTACGAGCAGTACTTC,CSARGLAGTYEQYF
TRBJ2-7,-,TRBV28,-,TGTGCCAGCAGTTTAAGGACTCCAAGCTCCTACGAGCAGTACTTC,CASSLRTPSSYEQYF
TRBJ2-2,-,TRBV10-3,-,TGTGCCATCACCCCAAGCTCGAACACCGGGGAGCTGTTTTTT,CAITPSSNTGELFF
TRBJ2-6,-,TRBV28,few,TGTGCCAGCAGGCCGGGACAACTCGAACCCTCTGGGGCCAACGTCCTGACTTTC,CASRPGQLEPSGANVLTF
TRBJ2-1,TRBD2,TRBV11-1,few,TGTGCCAGCAGCCCCTGGACTAGCTACTACAATGAGCAGTTCTTC,CASSPWTSYYNEQFF
TRBJ1-1,-,TRBV6-1,once,TGTGCCAGCAGTGAAGCGCAAGGGGTAACTGGAGCTTTCTTT,CASSEAQGVTGAFF
TRBJ2-3,TRBD1,TRBV6-6,-,TGTGCCAGTATCCGGGACAGGGGCACAGATACGCAGTATTTT,CASIRDRGTDTQYF
TRBJ2-5,-,TRBV7-9,-,TGTGCCAGCTCACAGGGAGCGGTCAATCAAGAGACCCAGTACTTC,CASSQGAVNQETQYF
TRBJ2-1,-,TRBV6-5,once,TGTGCCAGCAGCGACCCCTTAAGAGGGTACAATGAGCAGTTCTTC,CASSDPLRGYNEQFF
TRBJ2-1,TRBD2,TRBV11-2,-,TGTGCCAGCAGCCCCCCCGAGCTAGCGGGCTTCTACAATGAGCAGTTCTTC,CASSPPELAGFYNEQFF
TRBJ2-2,TRBD1,TRBV5-1,-,TGCGCCAGCAGCAGTACAGGGGCTGCCACCGGGGAGCTGTTTTTT,CASSSTGAATGELFF
TRBJ1-2,TRBD1,TRBV5-6,-,TGTGCCAGCAGCAAACCCACAGGGGGCAGAGGCTACACCTTC,CASSKPTGGRGYTF
TRBJ1-1,-,TRBV29-1,-,TGCAGCGTTCAGGGGACTGAAGCTTTCTTT,CSVQGTEAFF
TRBJ2-7,TRBD1,TRBV6-5,-,TGTGCCAGTCTCCGACAGGGATCCTACGAGCAGTACTTC,CASLRQGSYEQYF
TRBJ1-1,TRBD1,TRBV5-1,once,TGCGCCAGCAGCCCTAGGACAGGGTCAAACACTGAAGCTTTCTTT,CASSPRTGSNTEAFF
TRBJ1-2,TRBD1,TRBV9,-,TGTGCCAGCAGCCCTAGGGACAGGGGGCGCAACTATGGCTACACCTTC,CASSPRDRGRNYGYTF
TRBJ1-4,-,TRBV18,-,TGTGCCAGCTCACCATCAGGGGAAGGTGAAAAACTGTTTTTT,CASSPSGEGEKLFF
TRBJ2-1,TRBD2,TRBV30,-,TGTGCCTGGAGTTTTAGCGGGAGGGGGGGCAATGAGCAGTTCTTC,CAWSFSGRGGNEQFF
TRBJ2-3,-,TRBV5-4,-,TGTGCCAGCAGCTCTGCTAGCCTGCCTGTGAGCACAGATACGCAGTATTTT,CASSSASLPVSTDTQYF
TRBJ2-7,-,TRBV4-3,-,TGCGCCAGCAGCCAAGACGCGATTGGTAGCTCCTACGAGCAGTACTTC,CASSQDAIGSSYEQYF
TRBJ1-6,TRBD1,TRBV5-1,-,TGCGCCAGCAGCTTCACAGGGGGCTTAGATTCACCCCTCCACTTT,CASSFTGGLDSPLHF
TRBJ2-5,TRBD2,TRBV28,-,TGTGCCAGCACCGAGAAGGGACTACCACTTGAGTACTTC,CASTEKGLPLEYF
TRBJ2-3,-,TRBV7-3,-,TGTGCCAGCAGCTTGGACATTGCTAGCACAGATACGCAGTATTTT,CASSLDIASTDTQYF
TRBJ2-7,-,TRBV28,-,TGTGCCAGCAGTTTAGGGAGCAGCTACGAGCAGTACTTC,CASSLGSSYEQYF
TRBJ2-5,-,TRBV5-1,-,TGCGCCAGCAGCTTGGGACAGCAAGAGACCCAGTACTTC,CASSLGQQETQYF
TRBJ2-7,-,TRBV5-1,once,TGCGCCAGCAGCTTGGCCAGGGTAGGTTTCGACGAGCAGTACTTC,CASSLARVGFDEQYF
TRBJ2-1,TRBD2,TRBV28,-,TGTGCCAGCAGTTCCACTAGCGGGGGGAAGTGGGATGAGCAGTTCTTC,CASSSTSGGKWDEQFF
TRBJ2-1,TRBD1,TRBV7-9,-,TGTGCCAGCAGCCTTTCGACAGGGGATGAGCAGTTCTTC,CASSLSTGDEQFF
TRBJ2-5,-,TRBV5-1,-,TGCGCCAGCAGCTTGATGACGGCGGGAGAGACCCAGTACTTC,CASSLMTAGETQYF
TRBJ1-1,-,TRBV19,few,TGTGCCAGTAGCCTGGGAATGGGGCAGCCGAACACTGAAGCTTTCTTT,CASSLGMGQPNTEAFF
TRBJ2-5,TRBD2,TRBV7-9,-,TGTGCCAGCAGCCCGCGGGGGGGATCCGAGACCCAGTACTTC,CASSPRGGSETQYF
TRBJ2-7,-,TRBV19,-,TGTGCCAGTAGTTCACTCGACGTTGGCGGCGAGCAGTACTTC,CASSSLDVGGEQYF
TRBJ2-1,TRBD1,TRBV4-1,-,TGCGCCAGCAGAAGGACAGGGGGCAGGAATGAGCAGTTCTTC,CASRRTGGRNEQFF
TRBJ2-7,TRBD1,TRBV28,-,TGTGCCAGCTACGCGGGACAGGGCGGCGAGCAGTACTTC,CASYAGQGGEQYF
TRBJ1-4,-,TRBV11-2,-,TGTGCCAGCAGCTTACGGGGAACTAATGAAAAACTGTTTTTT,CASSLRGTNEKLFF
TRBJ2-6,-,TRBV28,few,TGTGCCAGCAGTTCGCCAGGGGTAGGGGCCAACGTCCTGACTTTC,CASSSPGVGANVLTF
TRBJ2-7,-,TRBV7-2,once,TGTGCCAGCAGCTTAGCGGTAGGGGCACCATACGAGCAGTACTTC,CASSLAVGAPYEQYF
TRBJ2-1,-,TRBV5-6,-,TGTGCCAGCAGCTTGGTTGGGGGGGCTCTGGACAATGAGCAGTTCTTC,CASSLVGGALDNEQFF
TRBJ1-6,-,TRBV4-3,-,TGCGCCAGCAGCCCAGGGGATTTTAATTCACCCCTCCACTTT,CASSPGDFNSPLHF
TRBJ2-1,TRBD2,TRBV30,-,TGTGCCTGGAATAAACCTTTTGGACTAGCGGGAGGACGCTCCTACAATGAGCAGTTCTTC,CAWNKPFGLAGGRSYNEQFF
TRBJ2-2,-,TRBV6-6,-,TGTGCCAGCTGGGGGACAACCGGGGAGCTGTTTTTT,CASWGTTGELFF
TRBJ1-1,-,TRBV2,few,TGTGCCAGCAGTTCCACAGGGAACACTGAAGCTTTCTTT,CASSSTGNTEAFF
TRBJ2-3,TRBD2,TRBV4-3,-,TGCGCCAGCAGCCAGGCAGCGGGAGGGTTGATCACAGATACGCAGTATTTT,CASSQAAGGLITDTQYF
TRBJ2-7,-,TRBV5-6,-,TGTGCCAGCAGCTGGGGGACTGATCCTACCTACGAGCAGTACTTC,CASSWGTDPTYEQYF
TRBJ2-7,TRBD1,TRBV29-1,-,TGCAGCGTTCAGGACAGGGGCTCCTACGAGCAGTACTTC,CSVQDRGSYEQYF
TRBJ1-1,-,TRBV7-2,few,TGTGCCAGCAACACCTTCTCTGAAGCTTTCTTT,CASNTFSEAFF
TRBJ2-1,-,TRBV10-3,-,TGTGCCATCAGTCCGAGAGTCGGTGAGCAGTTCTTC,CAISPRVGEQFF
TRBJ2-7,TRBD2,TRBV5-4,-,TGTGCCAGCAGCTTGGGACTAGCGGGAGTGGGCGAGCAGTACTTC,CASSLGLAGVGEQYF
TRBJ1-1,TRBD1,TRBV5-1,-,TGCGCCAGCAGCTGGGGACAGGGGGCTGAAGCTTTCTTT,CASSWGQGAEAFF
TRBJ1-5,TRBD1,TRBV4-3,once,TGCGCCAGCAGCCAAGATTCGGACAGGAGCAATCAGCCCCAGCATTTT,CASSQDSDRSNQPQHF
TRBJ1-5,-,TRBV28,few,TGTGCCAGCAGACTCCCCGTCCCAGGGGGCAATCAGCCCCAGCATTTT,CASRLPVPGGNQPQHF
TRBJ1-5,TRBD1,TRBV7-9,-,TGTGCCAGCAGCCCGGGACAGGGCAATCAGCCCCAGCATTTT,CASSPGQGNQPQHF
TRBJ1-1,-,TRBV4-3,-,TGCGCCAGCAGCTACTACGACACTGAAGCTTTCTTT,CASSYYDTEAFF